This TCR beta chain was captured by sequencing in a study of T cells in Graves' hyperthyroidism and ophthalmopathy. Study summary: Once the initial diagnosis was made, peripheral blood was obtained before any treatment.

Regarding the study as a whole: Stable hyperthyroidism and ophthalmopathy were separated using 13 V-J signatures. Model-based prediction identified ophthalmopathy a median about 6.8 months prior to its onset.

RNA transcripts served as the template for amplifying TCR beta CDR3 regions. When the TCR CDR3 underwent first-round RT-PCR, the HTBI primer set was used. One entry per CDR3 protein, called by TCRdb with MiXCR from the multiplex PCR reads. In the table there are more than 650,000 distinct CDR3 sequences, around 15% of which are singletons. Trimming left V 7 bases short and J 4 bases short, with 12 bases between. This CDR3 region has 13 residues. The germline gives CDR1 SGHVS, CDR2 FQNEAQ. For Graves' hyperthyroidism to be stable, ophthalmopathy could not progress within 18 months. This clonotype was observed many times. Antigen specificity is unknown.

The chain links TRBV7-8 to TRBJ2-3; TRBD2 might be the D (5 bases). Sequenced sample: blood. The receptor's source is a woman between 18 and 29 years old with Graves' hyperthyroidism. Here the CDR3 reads CASTIFGADTQYF. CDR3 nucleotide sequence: TGTGCCAGCACTATCTTCGGGGCAGATACGCAGTATTTT.